The rows below give T cell receptor beta chains drawn from one sample of a study of cytomegalovirus exposure and HLA in healthy donors. Profiling relied on immunoSEQ multiplex PCR, and the TCRdb table lists in-frame clones only, not all of them. The sample carries tens of thousands of clones, 60% to 80% recorded once. Sequencing was performed on PBMCs. These receptor sequences come from a woman aged 25 to 39 in good health and CMV-seronegative. CDR3s include the opening cysteine and the closing phenylalanine or tryptophan. Each record gives: clone size, J gene, D gene, V gene, CDR3 protein, CDR3 DNA. A D gene is named only where the DNA matches it firmly. The size of a clone is reported for some rows only, either as once, few or many, or as a class for expanded clones.

clone_size: few; j_call: TRBJ1-5; d_call: TRBD1; v_call: TRBV19; cdr3_aa: CASSMGQGPGGNQPQHF; cdr3_nt: TGTGCCAGTAGTATGGGACAGGGTCCGGGGGGCAATCAGCCCCAGCATTTT
clone_size: -; j_call: TRBJ2-7; d_call: -; v_call: TRBV6-6; cdr3_aa: CASKEGGTLREQYF; cdr3_nt: TGTGCCAGCAAAGAGGGGGGGACCTTACGCGAGCAGTACTTC
clone_size: -; j_call: TRBJ2-7; d_call: TRBD1; v_call: TRBV4-3; cdr3_aa: CASSQTGTSYEQYF; cdr3_nt: TGCGCCAGCAGCCAGACAGGGACCTCCTACGAGCAGTACTTC
clone_size: -; j_call: TRBJ2-2; d_call: -; v_call: TRBV11-2; cdr3_aa: CASSLVRPSGAGELFF; cdr3_nt: TGTGCCAGCAGCTTAGTTAGACCCTCAGGGGCCGGGGAGCTGTTTTTT
clone_size: -; j_call: TRBJ1-1; d_call: TRBD1; v_call: TRBV10-2; cdr3_aa: CASSLQGAVTEAFF; cdr3_nt: TGCGCCAGCAGCTTACAGGGGGCTGTTACTGAAGCTTTCTTT
clone_size: -; j_call: TRBJ1-2; d_call: TRBD1; v_call: TRBV10-3; cdr3_aa: CAISENRGRDGYTF; cdr3_nt: TGTGCCATCAGTGAGAACAGGGGGCGTGATGGCTACACCTTC
clone_size: -; j_call: TRBJ1-3; d_call: -; v_call: TRBV18; cdr3_aa: CASSPRDISGNTIYF; cdr3_nt: TGTGCCAGCTCACCAAGGGACATCTCTGGAAACACCATATATTTT
clone_size: few; j_call: TRBJ2-3; d_call: TRBD1; v_call: TRBV5-1; cdr3_aa: CASSSGQGVRGTDTQYF; cdr3_nt: TGCGCCAGCAGCTCGGGACAGGGGGTACGTGGTACAGATACGCAGTATTTT
clone_size: -; j_call: TRBJ1-4; d_call: -; v_call: TRBV7-9; cdr3_aa: CASSLVPRATNEKLFF; cdr3_nt: TGTGCCAGCAGCTTAGTCCCCAGGGCAACTAATGAAAAACTGTTTTTT
clone_size: -; j_call: TRBJ2-7; d_call: -; v_call: TRBV10-1; cdr3_aa: CASSESDDLEQYF; cdr3_nt: TGCGCCAGCAGTGAGAGCGATGACCTCGAGCAGTACTTC
clone_size: -; j_call: TRBJ1-1; d_call: -; v_call: TRBV6-4; cdr3_aa: CASSVLMNTEAFF; cdr3_nt: TGTGCCAGCAGTGTACTGATGAACACTGAAGCTTTCTTT
clone_size: -; j_call: TRBJ1-5; d_call: -; v_call: TRBV5-4; cdr3_aa: CASSLGPLGQPQHF; cdr3_nt: TGTGCCAGCAGCTTGGGGCCTCTAGGCCAGCCCCAGCATTTT
clone_size: -; j_call: TRBJ2-2; d_call: -; v_call: TRBV19; cdr3_aa: CASSIGRTNTGELFF; cdr3_nt: TGTGCCAGTAGTATTGGCAGAACGAACACCGGGGAGCTGTTTTTT
clone_size: -; j_call: TRBJ1-4; d_call: -; v_call: TRBV7-7; cdr3_aa: CASSSGAGSNEKLFF; cdr3_nt: TGTGCCAGCAGCTCCGGTGCGGGGTCTAATGAAAAACTGTTTTTT
clone_size: -; j_call: TRBJ2-2; d_call: -; v_call: TRBV5-4; cdr3_aa: CASSLEGLIQRGSNTGELFF; cdr3_nt: TGTGCCAGCAGCTTGGAGGGTCTGATCCAACGGGGTTCAAACACCGGGGAGCTGTTTTTT
clone_size: -; j_call: TRBJ2-7; d_call: TRBD2; v_call: TRBV5-4; cdr3_aa: CASSRTSGTPYEQYF; cdr3_nt: TGTGCCAGCAGTCGTACTAGCGGAACCCCCTACGAGCAGTACTTC
clone_size: -; j_call: TRBJ2-1; d_call: -; v_call: TRBV7-3; cdr3_aa: CASSLTADYNEQFF; cdr3_nt: TGTGCCAGCAGCTTAACAGCTGACTACAATGAGCAGTTCTTC
clone_size: -; j_call: TRBJ2-1; d_call: -; v_call: TRBV30; cdr3_aa: CAWSVYNEQFF; cdr3_nt: TGTGCCTGGAGCGTATACAATGAGCAGTTCTTC
clone_size: few; j_call: TRBJ2-3; d_call: TRBD1; v_call: TRBV5-1; cdr3_aa: CASSSAGGATQYF; cdr3_nt: TGCGCCAGCAGCAGCGCAGGGGGAGCTACGCAGTATTTT
clone_size: few; j_call: TRBJ2-7; d_call: -; v_call: TRBV11-2; cdr3_aa: CASSSQDTSYEQYF; cdr3_nt: TGTGCCAGCAGCTCCCAGGATACTTCCTACGAGCAGTACTTC
clone_size: -; j_call: TRBJ1-5; d_call: TRBD1; v_call: TRBV12-5; cdr3_aa: CASGLGQTLNQPQHF; cdr3_nt: TGTGCTAGTGGACTGGGACAGACCTTAAATCAGCCCCAGCATTTT
clone_size: -; j_call: TRBJ1-3; d_call: TRBD1; v_call: TRBV6-6; cdr3_aa: CASSKDRSGNTIYF; cdr3_nt: TGTGCCAGCAGTAAGGACAGGTCTGGAAACACCATATATTTT
clone_size: -; j_call: TRBJ2-1; d_call: TRBD2; v_call: TRBV25-1; cdr3_aa: CASSRQTSGSYNEQFF; cdr3_nt: TGTGCCAGCAGTCGCCAGACTAGCGGGAGCTACAATGAGCAGTTCTTC
clone_size: -; j_call: TRBJ2-3; d_call: TRBD2; v_call: TRBV10-3; cdr3_aa: CAISGGRGGTDTQYF; cdr3_nt: TGTGCCATCAGTGGGGGGAGGGGAGGCACAGATACGCAGTATTTT
clone_size: -; j_call: TRBJ2-1; d_call: -; v_call: TRBV21-1; cdr3_aa: CASSRGGKNDEQFF; cdr3_nt: TGTGCCAGCAGCAGGGGGGGTAAAAATGATGAGCAGTTCTTC
clone_size: few; j_call: TRBJ1-5; d_call: TRBD1; v_call: TRBV28; cdr3_aa: CASSTTGTGLNQPQHF; cdr3_nt: TGTGCCAGCAGTACTACCGGGACAGGGCTAAATCAGCCCCAGCATTTT
clone_size: -; j_call: TRBJ2-5; d_call: -; v_call: TRBV7-9; cdr3_aa: CASTLGTQVETQYF; cdr3_nt: TGTGCCAGCACACTGGGGACTCAGGTTGAGACCCAGTACTTC
clone_size: -; j_call: TRBJ1-3; d_call: TRBD1; v_call: TRBV11-2; cdr3_aa: CASSSWTGSGNTIYF; cdr3_nt: TGTGCCAGCAGCTCATGGACAGGGTCCGGAAACACCATATATTTT
clone_size: -; j_call: TRBJ2-3; d_call: -; v_call: TRBV6-1; cdr3_aa: CASSYWAPTDTQYF; cdr3_nt: TGTGCCAGCAGCTATTGGGCCCCCACAGATACGCAGTATTTT
clone_size: -; j_call: TRBJ2-7; d_call: TRBD1; v_call: TRBV10-3; cdr3_aa: CAIGQGGAGYEQYF; cdr3_nt: TGTGCCATTGGACAGGGGGGAGCGGGGTACGAGCAGTACTTC
clone_size: few; j_call: TRBJ2-3; d_call: -; v_call: TRBV14; cdr3_aa: CASSQGSYTQYF; cdr3_nt: TGTGCCAGCAGCCAAGGTAGTTATACGCAGTATTTT
clone_size: -; j_call: TRBJ2-3; d_call: TRBD2; v_call: TRBV7-9; cdr3_aa: CASSPGGMADTQYF; cdr3_nt: TGTGCCAGCAGCCCGGGGGGGATGGCAGATACGCAGTATTTT
clone_size: -; j_call: TRBJ2-7; d_call: -; v_call: TRBV7-8; cdr3_aa: CASSLGEIGYEQYF; cdr3_nt: TGTGCCAGCAGCTTAGGGGAGATTGGTTACGAGCAGTACTTC
clone_size: few; j_call: TRBJ2-7; d_call: -; v_call: TRBV27; cdr3_aa: CASSLSRTSYEQYF; cdr3_nt: TGTGCCAGCAGCCTATCGCGGACAAGTTACGAGCAGTACTTC
clone_size: -; j_call: TRBJ2-3; d_call: TRBD2; v_call: TRBV18; cdr3_aa: CASSPRRTSGGAETQYF; cdr3_nt: TGTGCCAGCTCACCAAGGAGGACTAGCGGGGGGGCTGAGACGCAGTATTTT
clone_size: -; j_call: TRBJ2-3; d_call: TRBD2; v_call: TRBV7-8; cdr3_aa: CASSPGLAGHTDTQYF; cdr3_nt: TGTGCCAGCAGCCCGGGACTAGCGGGCCACACAGATACGCAGTATTTT
clone_size: -; j_call: TRBJ2-4; d_call: TRBD2; v_call: TRBV2; cdr3_aa: CASGYLLAGIAKNIQYF; cdr3_nt: TGTGCCAGCGGATATTTACTAGCGGGGATAGCCAAAAACATTCAGTACTTC
clone_size: few; j_call: TRBJ2-7; d_call: TRBD2; v_call: TRBV12-5; cdr3_aa: CASGGTSGSYEQYF; cdr3_nt: TGTGCTAGTGGTGGGACTAGCGGTTCCTACGAGCAGTACTTC
clone_size: -; j_call: TRBJ1-3; d_call: -; v_call: TRBV2; cdr3_aa: CASTIMDRAGNTIYF; cdr3_nt: TGTGCCAGCACCATTATGGACAGAGCGGGAAACACCATATATTTT
clone_size: few; j_call: TRBJ2-7; d_call: TRBD2; v_call: TRBV5-6; cdr3_aa: CASSWGGGTSGSVIYEQYF; cdr3_nt: TGTGCCAGCAGCTGGGGCGGCGGAACTAGCGGGAGTGTCATCTACGAGCAGTACTTC
clone_size: -; j_call: TRBJ2-7; d_call: -; v_call: TRBV28; cdr3_aa: CASSSSRYEQYF; cdr3_nt: TGTGCCAGCAGTTCAAGTCGGTACGAGCAGTACTTC
clone_size: -; j_call: TRBJ2-5; d_call: TRBD2; v_call: TRBV9; cdr3_aa: CASSAGLAGGRETQYF; cdr3_nt: TGTGCCAGCAGCGCTGGACTAGCGGGAGGTCGAGAGACCCAGTACTTC
clone_size: -; j_call: TRBJ1-1; d_call: -; v_call: TRBV19; cdr3_aa: CASSPRGGGDVRAFF; cdr3_nt: TGTGCCAGTAGTCCCCGAGGAGGGGGGGACGTGAGAGCTTTCTTT
clone_size: once; j_call: TRBJ2-2; d_call: -; v_call: TRBV10-3; cdr3_aa: CAISRESSQGTGELFF; cdr3_nt: TGTGCCATCAGCCGAGAGTCCTCACAGGGCACCGGGGAGCTGTTTTTT
clone_size: -; j_call: TRBJ1-2; d_call: TRBD1; v_call: TRBV6-6; cdr3_aa: CASRGTGGNYGYTF; cdr3_nt: TGTGCCAGCAGGGGGACAGGGGGAAACTATGGCTACACCTTC